These T cell receptor beta chains were read from a single sample in a study of coeliac disease. Method: immunoSEQ multiplex PCR; TCRdb's copy keeps in-frame clones and lacks some. The data hold approximately 5,700 clones, with roughly two thirds observed a single time. Specimen: lymphocytes from the gut lamina propria. Receptors originate from a man aged 65 to 79 with active celiac disease. Each CDR3 is given with its conserved first and last residue. The D gene is left open where the match is weak. The size of a clone is reported for some rows only, either as once, few or many, or as a class for expanded clones.

size	J	D	V	CDR3	DNA
once	TRBJ1-2	TRBD1	TRBV29-1	CSTLDRDRVYGYTF	TGCAGCACCTTAGACCGGGACAGGGTCTATGGCTACACCTTC
.	TRBJ2-2	.	TRBV7-2	CASSLGSGGMTGELFF	TGTGCCAGCAGCTTAGGGTCAGGAGGGATGACCGGGGAGCTGTTTTTT
few	TRBJ2-5	.	TRBV11-2	CASSPSSGGRKETQYF	TGTGCCAGCAGCCCGTCCTCTGGGGGGAGGAAGGAGACCCAGTACTTC
once	TRBJ2-7	TRBD1	TRBV18	CASSLGQAAYEQYF	TGTGCCAGCTCACTGGGACAGGCCGCCTACGAGCAGTACTTC
.	TRBJ2-7	TRBD1	TRBV27	CASSLDRGLGEQYF	TGTGCCAGCAGTTTAGACAGGGGGTTAGGGGAGCAGTACTTC
.	TRBJ2-1	.	TRBV15	CATSRDQGPARFF	TGTGCCACCAGCAGAGATCAGGGGCCAGCCCGCTTCTTC
once	TRBJ1-2	TRBD1	TRBV2	CASRGIDRVRGYTF	TGTGCCAGCAGGGGGATCGACAGGGTACGAGGCTACACCTTC
.	TRBJ2-3	TRBD2	TRBV18	CASSPTRGVDTQYF	TGTGCCAGCTCACCAACTCGGGGGGTAGATACGCAGTATTTT
few	TRBJ1-5	.	TRBV27	CASSGTPDQPQHF	TGTGCCAGCAGCGGGACACCCGATCAGCCCCAGCATTTT
.	TRBJ1-2	TRBD1	TRBV7-9	CASSLGSPGQGVINYGYTF	TGTGCCAGCAGCTTAGGTTCTCCGGGACAGGGGGTAATAAACTATGGCTACACCTTC
.	TRBJ2-2	.	TRBV11-2	CASSFPGTTNTGELFF	TGTGCCAGCAGCTTCCCCGGGACAACGAACACCGGGGAGCTGTTTTTT
few	TRBJ1-2	.	TRBV27	CASSLGRFYGYTF	TGTGCCAGCAGTTTAGGCAGATTCTATGGCTACACCTTC
once	TRBJ2-1	TRBD2	TRBV27	CASSLLGGRPSDEQFF	TGTGCCAGCAGTTTATTGGGCGGGAGGCCCAGCGATGAGCAGTTCTTC
.	TRBJ2-7	TRBD2	TRBV5-1	CASSLIAGGPYEQYF	TGCGCCAGCAGCCTCATAGCGGGAGGGCCCTACGAGCAGTACTTC
.	TRBJ1-1	TRBD1	TRBV11-2	CASSPRQGTNTEAFF	TGTGCCAGCAGCCCCCGACAGGGGACGAACACTGAAGCTTTCTTT
large	TRBJ1-4	TRBD1	TRBV13	CASSIGTVNEKLFF	TGTGCCAGCAGCATAGGGACAGTTAATGAAAAACTGTTTTTT
few	TRBJ2-7	TRBD1	TRBV6-1	CASSGQGSYEQYF	TGTGCCAGCAGTGGACAGGGATCCTACGAGCAGTACTTC
once	TRBJ1-1	.	TRBV15	CATSRVINTEAFF	TGTGCCACCAGCAGAGTTATAAACACTGAAGCTTTCTTT
.	TRBJ2-5	.	TRBV30	CAWGRKGDPRETQYF	TGTGCCTGGGGAAGAAAGGGGGACCCCCGAGAGACCCAGTACTTC
few	TRBJ2-7	TRBD1	TRBV25-1	CATSDRVLYEQYF	TGTGCCACCTCGGACAGGGTTCTTTACGAGCAGTACTTC
few	TRBJ2-7	TRBD1	TRBV29-1	CSATGQGAYEQYF	TGCAGCGCCACTGGACAGGGGGCGTACGAGCAGTACTTC
.	TRBJ2-5	TRBD1	TRBV19	CASKIGQGSPETQYF	TGTGCCAGTAAGATCGGACAGGGATCCCCGGAGACCCAGTACTTC
once	TRBJ2-1	TRBD2	TRBV28	CASKVAGATYNEQFF	TGTGCCAGCAAGGTAGCGGGAGCCACCTACAATGAGCAGTTCTTC
.	TRBJ1-2	.	TRBV9	CASSVEGQPWDGYTF	TGTGCCAGCAGCGTAGAGGGGCAGCCATGGGATGGCTACACCTTC
.	TRBJ1-2	.	TRBV11-2	CASSLGGGSTF	TGTGCCAGCAGCTTAGGCGGTGGGAGCACCTTC
.	TRBJ2-1	.	TRBV14	CASSQAQGRSNEQFF	TGTGCCAGCAGCCAAGCCCAGGGTAGGAGCAATGAGCAGTTCTTC
once	TRBJ2-7	TRBD1	TRBV10-2	CASSEMIGGVEQYF	TGCGCCAGCAGTGAAATGATAGGGGGCGTCGAGCAGTACTTC
.	TRBJ2-7	TRBD1	TRBV2	CASSEQGQGQDEQYF	TGTGCCAGCAGTGAACAGGGACAGGGGCAAGACGAGCAGTACTTC
.	TRBJ2-1	.	TRBV2	CASSEDYPGVTGQFF	TGTGCCAGCAGTGAGGACTACCCGGGAGTCACAGGGCAGTTCTTC
few	TRBJ1-4	TRBD1	TRBV6-1	CASKQGAVEKLFF	TGTGCCAGTAAACAGGGGGCTGTTGAAAAACTGTTTTTT
few	TRBJ2-4	.	TRBV5-1	CASSLVSGVAKNIQYF	TGCGCCAGCAGCTTGGTTTCGGGAGTGGCCAAAAACATTCAGTACTTC
.	TRBJ1-1	.	TRBV28	CASSSSSREAFF	TGTGCCAGCAGTTCCTCCAGTCGTGAAGCTTTCTTT
.	TRBJ1-6	.	TRBV6-5	CASSYSGQSHSPLHF	TGTGCCAGCAGTTACTCCGGACAGAGCCACTCACCCCTCCACTTT
.	TRBJ1-1	.	TRBV28	CASSLGGGRVNTEAFF	TGTGCCAGCAGTTTAGGGGGGGGACGTGTGAACACTGAAGCTTTCTTT
few	TRBJ2-7	.	TRBV19	CASSNRDGTYEQYF	TGTGCCAGTAGTAACAGGGACGGAACCTACGAGCAGTACTTC
.	TRBJ1-2	.	TRBV28	CASSFQQYGYTF	TGTGCCAGCAGTTTCCAACAGTATGGCTACACCTTC
.	TRBJ1-5	TRBD1	TRBV28	CASSPGTGGAGNQPQHF	TGTGCCAGCAGCCCCGGGACAGGGGGCGCGGGCAATCAGCCCCAGCATTTT
.	TRBJ2-2	TRBD2	TRBV9	CASSARLGAGGNTGELFF	TGTGCCAGCAGCGCCCGCCTAGGGGCGGGGGGTAACACCGGGGAGCTGTTTTTT
.	TRBJ1-2	.	TRBV10-2	CASSGTASYGYTF	TGCGCCAGCAGTGGGACAGCCAGCTATGGCTACACCTTC
.	TRBJ2-3	TRBD1	TRBV7-9	CASSLGQGDTDTQYF	TGTGCCAGCAGCTTGGGACAGGGCGACACAGATACGCAGTATTTT
.	TRBJ2-3	.	TRBV6-5	CASSRDLLDSQYF	TGTGCCAGCAGCCGAGATCTACTAGACTCGCAGTATTTT
.	TRBJ2-6	.	TRBV4-2	CASSQVGSFGANVLTF	TGTGCCAGCAGCCAAGTCGGTAGTTTTGGGGCCAACGTCCTGACTTTC
.	TRBJ2-7	.	TRBV2	CASSDRGNYEQYF	TGTGCCAGCAGTGACAGGGGTAATTACGAGCAGTACTTC
.	TRBJ1-5	.	TRBV19	CASNTNAGVGQPQHF	TGTGCCAGTAACACCAACGCAGGGGTTGGGCAGCCCCAGCATTTT
few	TRBJ1-4	TRBD1	TRBV15	CATSRGTGGFVGEKLFF	TGTGCCACCAGCAGAGGGACAGGGGGCTTTGTTGGTGAAAAACTGTTTTTT
few	TRBJ1-4	.	TRBV5-4	CASSRRGGGEKLFF	TGTGCCAGCAGCCGCCGGGGGGGAGGTGAAAAACTGTTTTTT
.	TRBJ1-1	.	TRBV16	CASSQTGQNTEAFF	TGTGCCAGCAGCCAGACGGGACAGAACACTGAAGCTTTCTTT
.	TRBJ1-3	TRBD1	TRBV27	CASSFPTGEGNTIYF	TGTGCCAGCAGTTTCCCGACAGGGGAAGGAAACACCATATATTTT
.	TRBJ2-3	TRBD2	TRBV7-2	CASSRRTSGAFTDTQYF	TGTGCCAGCAGCCGCCGGACTAGCGGGGCGTTCACAGATACGCAGTATTTT
few	TRBJ2-7	TRBD1	TRBV30	CAWASGQSIHEQYF	TGTGCCTGGGCCTCGGGACAGTCAATTCACGAGCAGTACTTC
few	TRBJ2-6	.	TRBV10-3	CAISQGSGANVLTF	TGTGCCATCAGCCAGGGTTCTGGGGCCAACGTCCTGACTTTC
.	TRBJ2-7	TRBD1	TRBV15	CATSRDRDRGYEQYF	TGTGCCACCAGCAGAGATCGGGACAGGGGTTACGAGCAGTACTTC
.	TRBJ2-1	TRBD1	TRBV5-1	CASSHGQGPTIDEQFF	TGCGCCAGCAGCCACGGACAGGGCCCGACTATCGATGAGCAGTTCTTC
few	TRBJ2-1	TRBD1	TRBV5-1	CASKKTGQGNNEQFF	TGCGCCAGCAAGAAGACGGGACAGGGTAACAATGAGCAGTTCTTC
few	TRBJ2-5	.	TRBV29-1	CSAAERIQETQYF	TGCAGCGCCGCCGAGCGGATCCAAGAGACCCAGTACTTC
.	TRBJ2-2	TRBD1	TRBV7-4	CASSKNRSGTASGELFF	TGTGCCAGCAGCAAAAACCGCTCCGGGACAGCAAGCGGGGAGCTGTTTTTT
large	TRBJ1-3	.	TRBV28	CASTRARTAGNTIYF	TGTGCCAGCACCCGCGCCCGAACGGCTGGAAACACCATATATTTT
.	TRBJ2-7	.	TRBV6-1	CASSEPWEISYEQYF	TGTGCCAGCAGTGAGCCTTGGGAGATCTCCTACGAGCAGTACTTC
.	TRBJ2-7	TRBD2	TRBV6-5	CASSSGLAGDEQYF	TGTGCCAGCAGTTCGGGACTAGCGGGAGATGAGCAGTACTTC